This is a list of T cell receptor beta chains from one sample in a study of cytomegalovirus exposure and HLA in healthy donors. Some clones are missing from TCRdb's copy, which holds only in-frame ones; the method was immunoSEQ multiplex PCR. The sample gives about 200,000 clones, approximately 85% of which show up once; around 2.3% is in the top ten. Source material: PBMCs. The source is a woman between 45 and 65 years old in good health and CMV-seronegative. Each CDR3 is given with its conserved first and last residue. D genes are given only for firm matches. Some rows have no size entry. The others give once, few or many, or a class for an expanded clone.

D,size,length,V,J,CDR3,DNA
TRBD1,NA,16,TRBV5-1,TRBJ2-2,CASRGPGQGRTGELFF,TGCGCCAGCAGGGGTCCGGGACAGGGTCGCACCGGGGAGCTGTTTTTT
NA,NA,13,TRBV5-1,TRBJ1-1,CASSLGRNTEAFF,TGCGCCAGCAGCTTGGGCAGGAACACTGAAGCTTTCTTT
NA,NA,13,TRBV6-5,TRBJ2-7,CASSLRTGIEQYF,TGTGCCAGCAGTCTACGAACAGGGATCGAGCAGTACTTC
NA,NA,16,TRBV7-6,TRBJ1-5,CASSLMGGRSNQPQHF,TGTGCCAGCAGCTTGATGGGGGGGCGAAGCAATCAGCCCCAGCATTTT
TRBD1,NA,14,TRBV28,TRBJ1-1,CASSLLTGGLEAFF,TGTGCCAGCAGTTTGTTAACAGGGGGGCTTGAAGCTTTCTTT
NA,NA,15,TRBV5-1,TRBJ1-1,CASSLQSIYNTEAFF,TGCGCCAGCAGCTTGCAAAGCATTTATAACACTGAAGCTTTCTTT
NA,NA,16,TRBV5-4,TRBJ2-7,CASSLQIGRLFVEQYF,TGTGCCAGCAGCTTGCAAATCGGGAGACTTTTTGTCGAGCAGTACTTC
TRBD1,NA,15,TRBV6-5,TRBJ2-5,CASRRQGVRQETQYF,TGTGCCAGCAGACGACAGGGGGTGCGCCAAGAGACCCAGTACTTC
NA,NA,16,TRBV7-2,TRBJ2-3,CASSSVRGRVTDTQYF,TGTGCCAGCAGCTCCGTTAGGGGGAGGGTCACAGATACGCAGTATTTT
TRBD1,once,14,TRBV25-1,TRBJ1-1,CASSATGINTEAFF,TGTGCCAGCAGTGCGACAGGGATAAACACTGAAGCTTTCTTT
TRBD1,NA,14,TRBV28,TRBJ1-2,CASSPGGTGNGYTF,TGTGCCAGCAGCCCCGGGGGGACAGGGAACGGCTACACCTTC
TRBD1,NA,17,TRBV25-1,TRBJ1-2,CASSEYSPGQGFYGYTF,TGTGCCAGCAGTGAATACTCTCCGGGACAGGGCTTCTATGGCTACACCTTC
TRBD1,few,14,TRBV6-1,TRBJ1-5,CASSPNRGQQPQHF,TGTGCCAGCAGCCCCAACAGGGGACAACAGCCCCAGCATTTT
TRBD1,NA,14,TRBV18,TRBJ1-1,CASSPGQTGTEAFF,TGTGCCAGCTCACCGGGACAGACAGGGACTGAAGCTTTCTTT
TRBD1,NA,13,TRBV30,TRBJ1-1,CAWSDQGQGVAFF,TGTGCCTGGAGTGATCAGGGACAGGGGGTAGCTTTCTTT
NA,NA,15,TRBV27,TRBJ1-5,CASRIAGSSNQPQHF,TGTGCCAGCAGAATCGCAGGGTCAAGCAATCAGCCCCAGCATTTT
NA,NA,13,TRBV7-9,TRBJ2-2,CASSLTGTGELFF,TGTGCCAGCAGCTTAACGGGCACCGGGGAGCTGTTTTTT
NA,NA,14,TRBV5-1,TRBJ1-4,CASSLVSSSLELFF,TGCGCCAGCAGCTTGGTGTCGTCATCCTTAGAACTGTTTTTT
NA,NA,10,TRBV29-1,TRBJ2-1,CSVGPNEQFF,TGCAGCGTTGGGCCCAATGAGCAGTTCTTC
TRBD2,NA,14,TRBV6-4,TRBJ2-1,CASSPAGDYNEQFF,TGTGCCAGCAGTCCCGCGGGAGACTACAATGAGCAGTTCTTC
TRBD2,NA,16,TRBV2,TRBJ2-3,CASSDAASGRADTQYF,TGTGCCAGCAGTGATGCGGCTAGCGGGAGGGCAGATACGCAGTATTTT
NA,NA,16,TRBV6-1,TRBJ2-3,CASSDLTGTLGDTQYF,TGTGCCAGCAGTGACCTGACAGGGACTCTTGGGGATACGCAGTATTTT
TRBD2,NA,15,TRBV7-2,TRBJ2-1,CASSSLTSGRVVQFF,TGTGCCAGCAGCTCTTTGACTAGCGGGAGAGTTGTGCAGTTCTTC
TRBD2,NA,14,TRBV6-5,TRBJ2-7,CASTGSGRANEQYF,TGTGCCAGCACCGGTAGCGGGAGGGCCAACGAGCAGTACTTC
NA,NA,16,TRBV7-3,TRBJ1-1,CASSLIPGLLNTEAFF,TGTGCCAGCAGCTTAATTCCAGGGCTCTTGAACACTGAAGCTTTCTTT
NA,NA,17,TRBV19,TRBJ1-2,CASSRQDATSANYGYTF,TGTGCCAGTAGTCGCCAGGATGCCACCTCAGCTAACTATGGCTACACCTTC
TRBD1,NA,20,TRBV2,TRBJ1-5,CASSVRGTGGVPLGNQPQHF,TGTGCCAGCAGTGTAAGGGGGACAGGGGGCGTCCCACTAGGCAATCAGCCCCAGCATTTT
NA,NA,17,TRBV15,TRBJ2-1,CATSRDLRSTSYNEQFF,TGTGCCACTAGCAGAGATCTCCGCTCTACCTCCTACAATGAGCAGTTCTTC
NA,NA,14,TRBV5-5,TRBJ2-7,CASSLVGETYEQYF,TGTGCCAGCAGCTTGGTAGGAGAAACCTACGAGCAGTACTTC
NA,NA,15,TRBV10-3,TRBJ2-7,CAISESWRDNYEQYF,TGTGCCATCAGTGAGTCTTGGAGGGATAACTACGAGCAGTACTTC
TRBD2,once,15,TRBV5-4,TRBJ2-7,CASSLEPGLAGEQYF,TGTGCCAGCAGCTTGGAACCGGGACTAGCGGGTGAGCAGTACTTC
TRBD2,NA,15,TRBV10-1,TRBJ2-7,CASSSSGKSSYEQYF,TGCGCCAGCAGTTCGAGCGGGAAAAGCTCCTACGAGCAGTACTTC
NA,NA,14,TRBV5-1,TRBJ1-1,CASTPDAGYTEAFF,TGCGCCAGCACTCCCGATGCGGGGTACACTGAAGCTTTCTTT
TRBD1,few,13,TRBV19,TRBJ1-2,CASGQGLAYGYTF,TGTGCCAGTGGACAGGGTTTAGCCTATGGCTACACCTTC
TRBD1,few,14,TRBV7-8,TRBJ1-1,CASSSNGQGREAFF,TGTGCCAGCAGCTCGAACGGACAGGGACGGGAAGCTTTCTTT
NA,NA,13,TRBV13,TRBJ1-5,CASSPGFNQPQHF,TGTGCCAGCAGCCCGGGTTTTAATCAGCCCCAGCATTTT
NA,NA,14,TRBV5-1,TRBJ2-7,CASSLAGRPYEQYF,TGCGCCAGCAGCTTGGCCGGCAGGCCCTACGAGCAGTACTTC
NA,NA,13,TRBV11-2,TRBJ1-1,CASSSLQATEAFF,TGTGCCAGCAGCTCCCTGCAGGCCACTGAAGCTTTCTTT
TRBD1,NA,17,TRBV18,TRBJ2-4,CASSAQTGVGAKNIQYF,TGTGCCAGCTCAGCGCAGACAGGGGTTGGAGCCAAAAACATTCAGTACTTC
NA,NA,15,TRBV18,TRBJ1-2,CASSPDLGGSYGYTF,TGTGCCAGCTCACCAGACCTCGGAGGCAGCTATGGCTACACCTTC
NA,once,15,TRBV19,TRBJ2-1,CASSIESFSYNEQFF,TGTGCCAGTAGTATCGAGTCATTCTCCTACAATGAGCAGTTCTTC
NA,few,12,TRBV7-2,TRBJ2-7,CASSPNSYEQYF,TGTGCCAGCAGCCCTAATTCCTACGAGCAGTACTTC
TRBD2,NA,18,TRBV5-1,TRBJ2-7,CASYRPGLAGDRGYEQYF,TGCGCCAGCTATCGTCCGGGACTAGCGGGAGACAGGGGCTACGAGCAGTACTTC
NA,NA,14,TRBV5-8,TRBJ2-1,CASSLEAGVDEQFF,TGTGCCAGCAGCTTGGAGGCAGGGGTAGATGAGCAGTTCTTC
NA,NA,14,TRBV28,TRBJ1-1,CASSFGLSSTEAFF,TGTGCCAGCAGTTTTGGGCTATCGAGCACTGAAGCTTTCTTT
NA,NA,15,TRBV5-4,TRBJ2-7,CASSLGGTTTYEQYF,TGTGCCAGCAGCTTGGGAGGGACAACAACCTACGAGCAGTACTTC
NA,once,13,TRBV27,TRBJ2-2,CASSLRNTGELFF,TGTGCCAGCAGCTTGCGGAACACCGGGGAGCTGTTTTTT
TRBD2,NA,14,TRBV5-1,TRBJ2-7,CASSSKQTDGGEYF,TGCGCCAGCAGCTCCAAGCAGACGGACGGGGGGGAGTACTTC
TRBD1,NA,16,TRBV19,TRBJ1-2,CASSLHGGTGADSYTF,TGTGCCAGTAGTCTACATGGCGGGACAGGGGCTGATAGCTACACCTTC
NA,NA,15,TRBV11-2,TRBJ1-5,CASSLDGAENQPQHF,TGTGCCAGCAGCTTAGATGGGGCAGAAAATCAGCCCCAGCATTTT
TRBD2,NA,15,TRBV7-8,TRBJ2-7,CASSQGTSGLYEQYF,TGTGCCAGCAGCCAGGGGACTAGCGGGCTCTACGAGCAGTACTTC
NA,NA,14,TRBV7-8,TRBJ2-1,CASSPVRDSHEQFF,TGTGCCAGCTCCCCGGTGAGGGATAGCCATGAGCAGTTCTTC
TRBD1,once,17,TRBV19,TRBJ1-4,CASSPGQGDATNEKLFF,TGTGCCAGTAGTCCTGGACAGGGGGATGCAACTAATGAAAAACTGTTTTTT
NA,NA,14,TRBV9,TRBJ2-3,CASSELGTVDTQYF,TGTGCCAGCAGCGAACTAGGGACTGTAGATACGCAGTATTTT
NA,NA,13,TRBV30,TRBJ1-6,CAWSAGFNSPLHF,TGTGCCTGGAGTGCGGGGTTTAATTCACCCCTCCACTTT